Listed below are T cell receptor beta chains from one sample, sequenced in a study of blood T cells in healthy people across ages. One entry per CDR3 protein, called by TCRdb with MiXCR from the 5' RACE reads. The table shows around 870,000 distinct CDR3 sequences, with 29% occurring only once. Sample: blood. The receptors stem from a woman older than 75 in good health. Both conserved end residues are part of each CDR3.

cdr3_aa	v_call
CATSVGDSYEQYF	TRBV24-1
CASSKPSGAGADTQYF	TRBV5-1
CASSLSGQGNQPQHF	TRBV7-2
CSARSPGTSGAQETQYF	TRBV20-1
CASRSRAKINTEAFF	TRBV12-3/TRBV12-4
CASSPKQGVEQYF	TRBV18
CASSLGGTGNPPYEQYF	TRBV7-8
CSAKRRAGGTGTEAFF	TRBV20-1
CSVVGLKGMNTEAFF	TRBV29-1
CASSLTGQGGKTQYF	TRBV5-1
CASSLDAGGRDEQFF	TRBV5-1
CASSLKAGATNEKLFF	TRBV27
CASSLSQGATEAFF	TRBV7-9
CASSTPTSGGSYNEEFF	TRBV5-5
CSTLGGETQYF	TRBV20-1
CASSPGSGAGWTEAFF	TRBV12-3/TRBV12-4
CASSPHLTTDTQYF	TRBV7-2
CASSLWARSYNEQFF	TRBV3-1
CAGSPLPGQGRSYNEQFF	TRBV28
CASSQDLGQNYGYTF	TRBV4-3
CASSTGVGMNNEQFF	TRBV6-5
CASSRNGGQGGYTF	TRBV5-6
CASSFQTGAAGEQFF	TRBV5-1
CASSFGQSYEQYF	TRBV7-2
CASSPLGGLNTEAFF	TRBV11-2
CASSPRGDRGAREQFF	TRBV7-2
CASSQTRGRNQPQHF	TRBV3-1
CASSPPDRSYEQYF	TRBV5-5
CASSSQGGTDAEYF	TRBV12-3/TRBV12-4
CAISEGQGPYNEQYF	TRBV10-3
CASSLSHLGGGLGYNSPLHF	TRBV28
CASSKTGSRETQYF	TRBV11-2
CAWSSGPGAEAFF	TRBV30
CASSSGLAGSLGGTDTQYF	TRBV5-1
CSVGLQETQYF	TRBV20-1